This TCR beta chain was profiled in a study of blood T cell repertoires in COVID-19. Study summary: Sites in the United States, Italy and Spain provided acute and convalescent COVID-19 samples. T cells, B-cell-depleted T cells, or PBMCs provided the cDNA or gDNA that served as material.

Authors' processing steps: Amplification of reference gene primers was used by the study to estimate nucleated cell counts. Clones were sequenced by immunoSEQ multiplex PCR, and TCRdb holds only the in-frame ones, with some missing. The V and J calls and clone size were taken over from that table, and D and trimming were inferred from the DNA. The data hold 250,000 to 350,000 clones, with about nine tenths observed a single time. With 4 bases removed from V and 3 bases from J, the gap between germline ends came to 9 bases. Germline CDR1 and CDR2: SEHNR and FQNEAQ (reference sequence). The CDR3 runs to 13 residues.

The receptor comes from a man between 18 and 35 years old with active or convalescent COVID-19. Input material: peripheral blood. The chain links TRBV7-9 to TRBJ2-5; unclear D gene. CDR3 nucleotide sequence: TGTGCCAGCAGCTCCGGTCTAGAAGAGACCCAGTACTTC. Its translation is CASSSGLEETQYF. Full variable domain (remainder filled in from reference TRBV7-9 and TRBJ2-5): DTGVSQNPRHKITKRGQNVTFRCDPISEHNRLYWYRQTLGQGPEFLTYFQNEAQLEKSRLLSDRFSAERPKGSFSTLEIQRTEQGDSAMYLCASSSGLEETQYFGPGTRLLVL.